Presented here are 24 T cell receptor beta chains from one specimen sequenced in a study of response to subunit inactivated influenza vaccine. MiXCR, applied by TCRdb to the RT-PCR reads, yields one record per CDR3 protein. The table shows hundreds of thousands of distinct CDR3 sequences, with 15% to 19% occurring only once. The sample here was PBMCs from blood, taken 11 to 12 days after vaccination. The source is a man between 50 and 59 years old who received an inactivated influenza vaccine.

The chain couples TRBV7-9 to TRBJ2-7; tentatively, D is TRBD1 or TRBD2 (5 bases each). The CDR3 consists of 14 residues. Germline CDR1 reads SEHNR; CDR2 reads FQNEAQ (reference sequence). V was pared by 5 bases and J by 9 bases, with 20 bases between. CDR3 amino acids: CASSLGTALIGQYF. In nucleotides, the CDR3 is TGTGCCAGCAGCCTAGGGACGGCTTTGATCGGGCAGTACTTC. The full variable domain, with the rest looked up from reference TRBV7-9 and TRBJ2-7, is DTGVSQNPRHKITKRGQNVTFRCDPISEHNRLYWYRQTLGQGPEFLTYFQNEAQLEKSRLLSDRFSAERPKGSFSTLEIQRTEQGDSAMYLCASSLGTALIGQYFGPGTRLTVT.

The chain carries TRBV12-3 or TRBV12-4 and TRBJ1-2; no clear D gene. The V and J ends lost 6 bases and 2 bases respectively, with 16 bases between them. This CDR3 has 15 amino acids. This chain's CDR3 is CASRHWGGTNYGYTF. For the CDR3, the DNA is TGTGCCAGCAGGCATTGGGGTGGCACGAACTATGGCTACACCTTC.

CDR3 sequence (DNA): TGCGCCAGCAGCTCGACTAGCGGGCTAGCCAAAAACATTCAGTACTTC. Translation gives CASSSTSGLAKNIQYF. The V call is TRBV5-1, the J call TRBJ2-4; 10 nucleotides line up with TRBD2. The V and J ends lost 3 bases and 0 bases, in that order; junction bases with no gene match: 3. From germline, CDR1 is SGHRS and CDR2 YFSETQ. The CDR3 runs to 16 residues. Supplemented by reference TRBV5-1 and TRBJ2-4, the full variable domain reads KAGVTQTPRYLIKTRGQQVTLSCSPISGHRSVSWYQQTPGQGLQFLFEYFSETQRNKGNFPGRFSGRQFSNSRSEMNVSTLELGDSALYLCASSSTSGLAKNIQYFGAGTRLSVL.

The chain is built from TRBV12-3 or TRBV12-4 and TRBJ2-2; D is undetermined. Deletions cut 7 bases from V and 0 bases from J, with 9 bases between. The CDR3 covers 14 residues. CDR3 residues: CASTTHPNTGELFF. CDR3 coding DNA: TGTGCCAGCACTACTCACCCGAACACCGGGGAGCTGTTTTTT.

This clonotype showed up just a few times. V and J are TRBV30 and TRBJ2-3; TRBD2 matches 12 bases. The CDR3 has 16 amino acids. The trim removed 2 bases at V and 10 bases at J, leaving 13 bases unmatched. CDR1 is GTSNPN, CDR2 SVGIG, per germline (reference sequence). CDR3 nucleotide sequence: TGTGCCTGGAGTCGCTCGACTAGCGGGGGATGGGGTTCGCAGTATTTT. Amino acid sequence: CAWSRSTSGGWGSQYF.

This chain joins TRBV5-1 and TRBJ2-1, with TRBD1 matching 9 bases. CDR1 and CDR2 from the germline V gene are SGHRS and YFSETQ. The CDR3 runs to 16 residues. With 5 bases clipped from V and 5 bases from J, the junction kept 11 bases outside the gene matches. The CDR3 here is CASRVSPQGADNEQFF. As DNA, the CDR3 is TGCGCCAGCAGAGTATCCCCACAGGGGGCGGACAATGAGCAGTTCTTC.

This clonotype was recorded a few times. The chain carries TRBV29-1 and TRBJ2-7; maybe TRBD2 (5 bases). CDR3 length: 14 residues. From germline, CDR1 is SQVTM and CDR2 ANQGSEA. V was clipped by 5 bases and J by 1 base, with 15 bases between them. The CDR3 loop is CSVFREGDSYEQYF. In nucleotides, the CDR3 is TGCAGCGTTTTTCGGGAAGGAGATTCCTACGAGCAGTACTTC.

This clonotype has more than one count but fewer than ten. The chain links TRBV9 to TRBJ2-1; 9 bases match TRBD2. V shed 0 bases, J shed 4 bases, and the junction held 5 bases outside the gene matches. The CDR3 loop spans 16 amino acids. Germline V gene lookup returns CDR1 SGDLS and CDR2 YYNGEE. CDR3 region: CASSVDGAGGYNEQFF. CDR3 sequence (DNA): TGTGCCAGCAGCGTAGACGGAGCGGGAGGTTACAATGAGCAGTTCTTC.

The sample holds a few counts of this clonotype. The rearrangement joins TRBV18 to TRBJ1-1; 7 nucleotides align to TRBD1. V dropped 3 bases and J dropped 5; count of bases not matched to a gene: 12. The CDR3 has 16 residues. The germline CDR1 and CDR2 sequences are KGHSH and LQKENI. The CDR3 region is CASSPPRASRGTEAFF. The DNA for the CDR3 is TGTGCCAGCTCACCTCCACGAGCTAGCAGGGGGACTGAAGCTTTCTTT.

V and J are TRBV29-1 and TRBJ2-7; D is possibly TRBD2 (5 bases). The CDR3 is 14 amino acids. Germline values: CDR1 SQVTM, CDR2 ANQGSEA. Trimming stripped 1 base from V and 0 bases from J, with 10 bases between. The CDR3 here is CSVEGVGSSYEQYF. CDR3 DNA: TGCAGCGTTGAAGGTGTGGGGAGCTCCTACGAGCAGTACTTC.

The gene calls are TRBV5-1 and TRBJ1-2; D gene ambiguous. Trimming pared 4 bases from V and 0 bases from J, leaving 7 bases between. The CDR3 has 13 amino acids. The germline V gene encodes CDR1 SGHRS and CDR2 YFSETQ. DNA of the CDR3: TGCGCCAGCAGCCCGGAAGCTAACTATGGCTACACCTTC. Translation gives CASSPEANYGYTF.

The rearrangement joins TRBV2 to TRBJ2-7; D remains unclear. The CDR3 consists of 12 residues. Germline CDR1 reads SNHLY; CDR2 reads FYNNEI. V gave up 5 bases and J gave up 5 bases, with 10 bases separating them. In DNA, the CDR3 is TGTGCCAGCAGTCGGACGCGCGACGAGCAGTACTTC. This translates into CASSRTRDEQYF.

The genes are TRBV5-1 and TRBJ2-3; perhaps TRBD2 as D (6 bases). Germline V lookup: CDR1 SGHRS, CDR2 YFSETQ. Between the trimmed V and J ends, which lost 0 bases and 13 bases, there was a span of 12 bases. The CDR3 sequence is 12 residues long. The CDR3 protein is CASSLAAGLEYF. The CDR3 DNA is TGCGCCAGCAGCTTGGCGGCGGGACTGGAGTATTTT.

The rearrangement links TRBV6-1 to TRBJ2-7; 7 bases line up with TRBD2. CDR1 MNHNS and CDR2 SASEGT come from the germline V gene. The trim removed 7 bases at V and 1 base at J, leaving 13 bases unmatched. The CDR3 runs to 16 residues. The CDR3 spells CASKATTLARSYEQYF. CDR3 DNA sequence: TGTGCCAGCAAAGCCACCACACTAGCGAGGTCCTACGAGCAGTACTTC.

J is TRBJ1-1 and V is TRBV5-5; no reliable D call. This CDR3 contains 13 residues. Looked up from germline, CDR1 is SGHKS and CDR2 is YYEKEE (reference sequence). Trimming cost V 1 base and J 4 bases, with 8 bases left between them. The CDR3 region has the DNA TGTGCCAGCAGCTTGAGTCCCCCCACTGAAGCTTTCTTT. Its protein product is CASSLSPPTEAFF.

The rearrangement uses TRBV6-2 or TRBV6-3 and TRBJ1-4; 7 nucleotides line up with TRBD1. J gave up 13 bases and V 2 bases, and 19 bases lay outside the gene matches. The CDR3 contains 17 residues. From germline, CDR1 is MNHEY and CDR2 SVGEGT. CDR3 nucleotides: TGTGCCAGCAGTTACACCCCCGGCCAGGGGGGTTCGCGGGGACTGTTTTTT. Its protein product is CASSYTPGQGGSRGLFF.

The CDR3 here is CASRGATTITSYNEQFF. The CDR3 nucleotides read TGTGCCAGCAGGGGTGCTACGACCATTACATCCTACAATGAGCAGTTCTTC. This sequence joins TRBV12-3 or TRBV12-4 and TRBJ2-1; no clear D. The CDR3 contains 17 residues. Between the trimmed V and J ends, which lost 6 bases and 1 base, there was a span of 19 bases.

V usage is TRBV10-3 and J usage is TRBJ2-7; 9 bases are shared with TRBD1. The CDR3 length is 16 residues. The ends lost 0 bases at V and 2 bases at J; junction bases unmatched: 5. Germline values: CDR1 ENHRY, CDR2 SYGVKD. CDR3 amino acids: CAISESGQGYPYEQYF. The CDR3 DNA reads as TGTGCCATCAGTGAGTCGGGACAGGGCTATCCCTACGAGCAGTACTTC.

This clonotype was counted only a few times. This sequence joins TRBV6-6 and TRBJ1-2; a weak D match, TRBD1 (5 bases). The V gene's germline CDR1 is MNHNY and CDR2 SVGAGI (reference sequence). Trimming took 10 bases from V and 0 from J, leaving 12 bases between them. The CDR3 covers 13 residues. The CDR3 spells CATGTETNYGYTF. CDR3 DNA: TGTGCCACGGGGACCGAGACTAACTATGGCTACACCTTC.

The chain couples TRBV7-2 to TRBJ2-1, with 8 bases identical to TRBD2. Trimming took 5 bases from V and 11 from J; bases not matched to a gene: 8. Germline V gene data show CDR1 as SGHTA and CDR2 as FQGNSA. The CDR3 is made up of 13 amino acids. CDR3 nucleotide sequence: TGTGCCAGCAGCCCGCAAGCGGGAGATAAGCAGTTCTTC. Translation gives CASSPQAGDKQFF.

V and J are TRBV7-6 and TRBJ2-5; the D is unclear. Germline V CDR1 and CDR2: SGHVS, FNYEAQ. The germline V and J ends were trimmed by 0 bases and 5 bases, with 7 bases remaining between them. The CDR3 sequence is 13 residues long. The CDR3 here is CASSLAVGETQYF. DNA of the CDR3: TGTGCCAGCAGCTTAGCGGTTGGCGAGACCCAGTACTTC.

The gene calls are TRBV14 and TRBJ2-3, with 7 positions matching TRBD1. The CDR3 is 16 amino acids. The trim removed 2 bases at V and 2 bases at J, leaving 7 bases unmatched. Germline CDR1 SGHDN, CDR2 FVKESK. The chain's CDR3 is CASSQTGTDNTDTQYF. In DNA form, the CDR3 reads TGTGCCAGCAGCCAAACCGGGACAGACAACACAGATACGCAGTATTTT.

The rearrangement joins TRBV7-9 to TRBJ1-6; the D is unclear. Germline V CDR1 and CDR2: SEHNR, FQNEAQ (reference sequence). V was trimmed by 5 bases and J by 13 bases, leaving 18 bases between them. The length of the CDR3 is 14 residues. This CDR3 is CASSLDRGNFPLHF. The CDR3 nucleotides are TGTGCCAGCAGCCTGGACCGAGGAAACTTTCCCCTCCACTTT.

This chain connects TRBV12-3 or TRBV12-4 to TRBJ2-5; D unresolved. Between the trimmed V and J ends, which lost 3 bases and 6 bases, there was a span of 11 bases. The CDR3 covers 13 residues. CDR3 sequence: CASSFGVWKTQYF. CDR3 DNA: TGTGCCAGCAGTTTTGGCGTTTGGAAGACCCAGTACTTC.